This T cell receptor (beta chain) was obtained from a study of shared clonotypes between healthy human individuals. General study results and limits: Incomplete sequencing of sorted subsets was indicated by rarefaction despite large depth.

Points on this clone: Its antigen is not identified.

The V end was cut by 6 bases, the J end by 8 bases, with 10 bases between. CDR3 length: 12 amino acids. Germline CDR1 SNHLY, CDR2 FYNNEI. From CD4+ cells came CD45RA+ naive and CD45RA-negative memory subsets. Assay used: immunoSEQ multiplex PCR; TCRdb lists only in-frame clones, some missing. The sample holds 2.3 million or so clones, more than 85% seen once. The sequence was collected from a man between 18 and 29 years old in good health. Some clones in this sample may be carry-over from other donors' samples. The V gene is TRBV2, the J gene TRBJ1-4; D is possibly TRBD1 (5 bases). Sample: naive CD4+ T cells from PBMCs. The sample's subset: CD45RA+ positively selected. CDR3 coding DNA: TGTGCCAGCAGGACAGAGGAAGAAAAACTGTTTTTT. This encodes CASRTEEEKLFF.